This TCR beta chain came from a study of cytomegalovirus exposure and HLA in healthy donors. Healthy bone marrow donors made up the donor group. Primers: 60 Vbeta forward and 13 Jbeta reverse. The method was immunoSEQ multiplex PCR; TCRdb's version includes in-frame clones alone and lacks a portion of them. The table has about 130,000 clones, about 78% seen once. As to this clone: Its antigen is undetermined.

Overall study results and limits: Excluded: some indistinguishable V segments such as TRBV6-2 and TRBV6-3. Later analysis associated a missense DCLRE1C variant with TCR beta V- and J-gene trimming.

The CDR3 totals 15 residues. Per the germline V gene, CDR1 is LNHDA and CDR2 is SQIVND (reference sequence). V lost 1 base to trimming and J lost 12 bases; unmatched junction nucleotides: 13. The sequencing input was PBMCs. The chain couples TRBV19 to TRBJ2-7; 9 bases align to TRBD1. The receptor comes from a human donor in good health. DNA for the CDR3: TGTGCCAGTAGTATAGTGGGACAGGGACCCACTCGCATGTACTTC. Its translation: CASSIVGQGPTRMYF.